Presented here are 8 T cell receptor beta chains from one specimen sequenced in a study of cytotoxic CD8 clonotypes in ibrutinib-treated CLL. Produced via immunoSEQ multiplex PCR; TCRdb's table is partial and in-frame only. Among about 130,000 clones listed, roughly 88% were seen once. The starting material was PBMCs, obtained after 24 months of ibrutinib treatment. These receptors originate from a human donor with chronic lymphocytic leukemia.

The J gene is TRBJ1-2, the V gene TRBV28, with D perhaps matching TRBD1 (5 bases). The V end was cut by 9 bases, the J end by 0 bases, with 8 bases between. CDR3 size: 12 residues. Per the germline V gene, CDR1 is MDHEN and CDR2 is SYDVKM. DNA of the CDR3: TGTGCCAGTAAACAGGCTAACTATGGCTACACCTTC. Its protein product is CASKQANYGYTF.

The chain links TRBV7-9 to TRBJ1-3, with TRBD1 identical over 7 bases. CDR1 and CDR2 from the germline V gene are SEHNR and FQNEAQ (reference sequence). V lost 8 bases, J lost 4 bases, and 17 bases stayed unmatched. CDR3 size: 17 residues. CDR3 in amino acids: CASEAPTRQGGGNTIYF. Here the CDR3 DNA reads TGTGCCAGCGAAGCTCCCACACGACAGGGAGGGGGAAACACCATATATTTT.

CDR3 protein: CASSPPPGRTDRVQYF. CDR3 DNA sequence: TGTGCCAGCAGTCCCCCCCCCGGACGCACGGATCGGGTGCAGTATTTT. This sequence joins TRBV27 and TRBJ2-3; unclear D gene. The V end lost 5 bases, the J end lost 11 bases, and 26 bases lay between the germline ends. CDR3 size: 16 residues. In germline, CDR1 is MNHEY, CDR2 SMNVEV (reference sequence).

The chain links TRBV7-9 to TRBJ1-2; the D is unclear. This CDR3 comprises 15 residues. CDR1 and CDR2 from the germline V gene are SEHNR and FQNEAQ (reference sequence). Trimming removed 7 bases from V and 4 bases from J, with 19 bases in between. CDR3: CASTALVGYVYGYTF. In DNA form, the CDR3 reads TGTGCCAGCACCGCTTTGGTAGGATACGTCTATGGCTACACCTTC.

This chain uses TRBV18 with TRBJ2-5; tentative D call: TRBD2 (6 bases). V lost 3 bases, J lost 5 bases, and 16 bases lay in between. Germline assignment: CDR1 KGHSH and CDR2 LQKENI. The CDR3 is 15 amino acids. CDR3 loop: CASSPGDGRWETQYF. For the CDR3, the DNA is TGTGCCAGCTCACCGGGGGACGGGAGATGGGAGACCCAGTACTTC.

This sequence joins TRBV6-1 and TRBJ1-6; D is undetermined. The V end lost 3 bases, the J end lost 5 bases, and 8 bases lay between the germline ends. CDR1 and CDR2 (germline): MNHNS, SASEGT. The CDR3 totals 14 residues. The CDR3 coding sequence is TGTGCCAGCAGTGAGTACGTTAATAATTCACCCCTCCACTTT. Translating gives CASSEYVNNSPLHF.

The rearrangement links TRBV7-2 to TRBJ2-3; TRBD2 might be the D (5 bases). Per the germline V gene, CDR1 is SGHTA and CDR2 is FQGNSA. The germline V and J ends were trimmed by 2 bases and 1 base, with 13 bases remaining between them. The CDR3 spans 16 residues. The CDR3 nucleotides are TGTGCCAGCAGCTTAATGCCCGGGATGGGCACAGATACGCAGTATTTT. It specifies CASSLMPGMGTDTQYF.

The chain has TRBV19 and TRBJ2-7, with 12 bases fitting TRBD1. The ends lost 4 bases at V and 6 bases at J; junction bases unmatched: 13. The CDR3 is 17 residues long. Germline loops: CDR1 LNHDA, CDR2 SQIVND (reference sequence). The DNA for the CDR3 is TGTGCCAGTAGTACAGCTCTCCGGGACAGGGGGCTAGGCGAGCAGTACTTC. It yields the protein CASSTALRDRGLGEQYF.